Listed below are T cell receptor beta chains from one sample, sequenced in a study of shared clonotypes between healthy human individuals. The table came from immunoSEQ multiplex PCR; TCRdb's copy has only in-frame clones and leaves some out. Here the sample spans more than 2 million clones, approximately 96% being singletons. Material for sequencing was naive CD4+ T cells sorted from blood. All receptors derive from a man aged 18 to 30 in good health. The CDR3 runs from the conserved cysteine through the conserved F or W. A D gene is named only where the DNA matches it firmly.

d_call,v_call,j_call,cdr3_aa,cdr3_nt
-,TRBV27,TRBJ1-2,CASRLGRAAIESTF,TGTGCCAGCAGGTTGGGACGGGCCGCTATAGAGAGCACCTTC
-,TRBV30,TRBJ1-6,CAGIFIRGTYNSPLHF,TGTGCCGGGATATTCATCAGGGGAACCTATAATTCACCCCTCCACTTT
TRBD1,TRBV7-3,TRBJ2-1,CASSSDRGTYNEQFF,TGTGCCAGCAGCTCGGACAGGGGTACCTACAATGAGCAGTTCTTC
-,TRBV5-8,TRBJ1-5,CASSLGLYQPQHF,TGTGCCAGCAGCTTGGGGCTGTATCAGCCCCAGCATTTT
-,TRBV5-4,TRBJ2-2,CASSRYIAGDTGELFF,TGTGCCAGCAGCCGTTATATCGCCGGGGACACCGGGGAGCTGTTTTTT
-,TRBV20-1,TRBJ2-7,CSASTGGEQYF,TGCAGTGCTAGTACCGGGGGCGAGCAGTACTTC
-,TRBV5-1,TRBJ1-1,CASKDLAANTEAFF,TGCGCCAGCAAAGACCTGGCGGCGAACACTGAAGCTTTCTTT
-,TRBV5-5,TRBJ1-2,CASSLEWTHGYTF,TGTGCCAGCAGCTTGGAATGGACCCATGGCTACACCTTC
TRBD2,TRBV27,TRBJ2-1,CASSLRAGLSYNEQFF,TGTGCCAGCAGTTTACGAGCGGGACTCTCCTACAATGAGCAGTTCTTC
TRBD2,TRBV7-2,TRBJ2-7,CASSSTSGYEQYF,TGTGCCAGCAGCTCGACTAGCGGGTACGAGCAGTACTTC
-,TRBV6-5,TRBJ2-6,CASNSGATGANVLTF,TGTGCCAGCAATTCAGGGGCTACTGGGGCCAACGTCCTGACTTTC
TRBD1,TRBV6-1,TRBJ1-1,CASLDRVFTEAFF,TGTGCCAGCCTTGACAGGGTTTTCACTGAAGCTTTCTTT
TRBD2,TRBV6-4,TRBJ2-5,CASRTGRGGQETQYF,TGTGCCAGCAGGACCGGGAGGGGGGGTCAAGAGACCCAGTACTTC
TRBD2,TRBV5-1,TRBJ2-7,CASSLDGTSWYEQYF,TGCGCCAGCAGCTTGGACGGGACTAGCTGGTACGAGCAGTACTTC